This T cell receptor beta chain is from a study of tumor and adjacent non-tumor tissue in lung cancer. Germline V lookup: CDR1 MNHNS, CDR2 SASEGT. The CDR3 extends over 16 amino acids. RNA was extracted from bulk tissue without any cell sorting. Distant lung tissue was collected more than 3 cm away from the tumor edge. A modified ARM-PCR protocol with three rounds of nested PCR amplified TCRbeta. TCRdb analysed the multiplex PCR reads with MiXCR anew, one entry per CDR3 protein. This sample has 94,000 or so distinct CDR3 sequences, with under 80% found just once. General study points: Top 100 clones took a larger repertoire share in normal lung.

Concerning this clonotype itself: As yet, its antigen is unknown. Compared with germline, one end of the junction differs, possibly owing to a read error.

This chain uses TRBV6-1 with TRBJ2-7, with 7 bases fitting TRBD2. The clonotype was recovered from a woman aged 45-60 years with non-small cell lung cancer. The specimen sequenced was distant non-tumor lung tissue. The CDR3 coding sequence is TGTGTCAGCAGTCCCGTTGTAGCGGGCGGGAACTATGAGCAGTACTTC. This encodes CVSSPVVAGGNYEQYF.